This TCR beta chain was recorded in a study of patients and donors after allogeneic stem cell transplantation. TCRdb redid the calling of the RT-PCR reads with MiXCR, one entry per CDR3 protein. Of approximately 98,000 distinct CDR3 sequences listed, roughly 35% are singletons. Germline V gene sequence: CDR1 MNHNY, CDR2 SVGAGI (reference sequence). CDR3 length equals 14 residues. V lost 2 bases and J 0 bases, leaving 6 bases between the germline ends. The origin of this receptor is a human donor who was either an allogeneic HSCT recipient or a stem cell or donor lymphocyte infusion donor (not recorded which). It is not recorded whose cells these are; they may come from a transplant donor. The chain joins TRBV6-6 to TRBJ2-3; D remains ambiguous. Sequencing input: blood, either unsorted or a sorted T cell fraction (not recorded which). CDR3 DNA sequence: TGTGCCAGCAGTTACATGTCTAGCACAGATACGCAGTATTTT. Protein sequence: CASSYMSSTDTQYF.